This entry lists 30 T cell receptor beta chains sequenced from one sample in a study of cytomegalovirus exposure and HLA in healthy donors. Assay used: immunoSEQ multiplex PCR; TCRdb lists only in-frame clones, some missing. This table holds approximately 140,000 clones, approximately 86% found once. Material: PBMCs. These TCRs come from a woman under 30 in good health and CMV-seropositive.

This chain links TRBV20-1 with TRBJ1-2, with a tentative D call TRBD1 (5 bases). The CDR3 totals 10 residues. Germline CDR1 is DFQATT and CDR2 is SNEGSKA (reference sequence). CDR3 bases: TGCAGGGGGGGAGATGGTGGCTACACCTTC. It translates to CRGGDGGYTF.

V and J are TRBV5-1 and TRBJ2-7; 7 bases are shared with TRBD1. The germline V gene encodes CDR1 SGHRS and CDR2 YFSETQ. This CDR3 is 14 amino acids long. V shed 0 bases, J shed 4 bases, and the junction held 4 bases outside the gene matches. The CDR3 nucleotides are TGCGCCAGCAGCTTGGTAGGGGGCGAGTACGAGCAGTACTTC. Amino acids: CASSLVGGEYEQYF.

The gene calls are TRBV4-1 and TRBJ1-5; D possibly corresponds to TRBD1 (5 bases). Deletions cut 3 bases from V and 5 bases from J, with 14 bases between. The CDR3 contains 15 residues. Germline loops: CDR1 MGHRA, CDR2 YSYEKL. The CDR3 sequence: CASSQAGREDQPQHF. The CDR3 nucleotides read TGCGCCAGCAGCCAGGCAGGGAGGGAGGATCAGCCCCAGCATTTT.

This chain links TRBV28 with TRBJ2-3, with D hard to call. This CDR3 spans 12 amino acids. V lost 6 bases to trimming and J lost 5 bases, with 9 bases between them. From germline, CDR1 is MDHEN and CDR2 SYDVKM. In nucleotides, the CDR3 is TGTGCCAGCAGAGAGGATATAGATACGCAGTATTTT. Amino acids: CASREDIDTQYF.

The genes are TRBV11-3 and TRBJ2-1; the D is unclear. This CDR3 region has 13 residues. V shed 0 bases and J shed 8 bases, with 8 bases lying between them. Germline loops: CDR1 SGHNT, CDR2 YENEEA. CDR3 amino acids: CASSLDRKDEQFF. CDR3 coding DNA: TGTGCCAGCAGCTTAGACAGGAAGGATGAGCAGTTCTTC.

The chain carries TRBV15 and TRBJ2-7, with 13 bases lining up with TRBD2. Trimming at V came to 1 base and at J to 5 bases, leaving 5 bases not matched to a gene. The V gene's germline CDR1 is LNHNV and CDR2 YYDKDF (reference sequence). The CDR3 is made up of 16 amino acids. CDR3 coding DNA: TGTGCCACCAGCAGAGGACTAGCGGGAGGAGCCGACGAGCAGTACTTC. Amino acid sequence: CATSRGLAGGADEQYF.

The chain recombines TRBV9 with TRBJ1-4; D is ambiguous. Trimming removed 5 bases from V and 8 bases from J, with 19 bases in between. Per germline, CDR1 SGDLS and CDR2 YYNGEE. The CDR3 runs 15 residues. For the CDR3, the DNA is TGTGCCAGCAGTTTAACGCCAGGTCAAGGAGAAAAACTGTTTTTT. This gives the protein CASSLTPGQGEKLFF. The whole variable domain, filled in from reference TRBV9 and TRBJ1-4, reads DSGVTQTPKHLITATGQRVTLRCSPRSGDLSVYWYQQSLDQGLQFLIQYYNGEERAKGNILERFSAQQFPDLHSELNLSSLELGDSALYFCASSLTPGQGEKLFFGSGTQLSVL.

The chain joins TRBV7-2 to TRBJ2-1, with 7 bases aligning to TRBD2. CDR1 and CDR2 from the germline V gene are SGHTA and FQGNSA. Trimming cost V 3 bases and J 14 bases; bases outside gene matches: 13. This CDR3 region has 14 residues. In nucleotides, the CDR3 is TGTGCCAGCAGCTTGGGCGGGAGTGCGGGTTGGGAGTTCTTC. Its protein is CASSLGGSAGWEFF.

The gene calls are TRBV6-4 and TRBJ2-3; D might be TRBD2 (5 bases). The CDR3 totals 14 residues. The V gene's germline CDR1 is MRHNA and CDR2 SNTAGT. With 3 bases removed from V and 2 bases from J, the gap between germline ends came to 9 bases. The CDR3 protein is CASSEGGLTDTQYF. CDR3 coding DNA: TGTGCCAGCAGTGAAGGAGGCCTCACAGATACGCAGTATTTT.

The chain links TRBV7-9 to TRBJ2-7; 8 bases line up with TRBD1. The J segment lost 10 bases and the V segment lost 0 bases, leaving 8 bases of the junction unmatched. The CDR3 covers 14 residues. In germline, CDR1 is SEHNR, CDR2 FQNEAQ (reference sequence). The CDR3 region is CASSLARDRRNQYF. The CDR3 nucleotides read TGTGCCAGCAGCTTAGCGCGGGACAGGAGGAACCAGTACTTC.

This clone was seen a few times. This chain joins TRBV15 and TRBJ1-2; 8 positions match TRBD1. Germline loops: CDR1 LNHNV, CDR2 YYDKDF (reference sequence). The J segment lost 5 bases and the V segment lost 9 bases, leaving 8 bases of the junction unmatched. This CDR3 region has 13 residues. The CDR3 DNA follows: TGTGCCACAGCTACAGGGGGTGGATATGGCTACACCTTC. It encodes CATATGGGYGYTF.

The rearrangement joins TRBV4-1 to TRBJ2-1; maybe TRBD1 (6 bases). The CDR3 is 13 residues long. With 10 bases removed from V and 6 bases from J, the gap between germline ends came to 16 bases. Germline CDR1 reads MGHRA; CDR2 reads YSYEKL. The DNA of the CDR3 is TGCGCCACCTCAATTGGGGGCCTCAATGAGCAGTTCTTC. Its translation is CATSIGGLNEQFF.

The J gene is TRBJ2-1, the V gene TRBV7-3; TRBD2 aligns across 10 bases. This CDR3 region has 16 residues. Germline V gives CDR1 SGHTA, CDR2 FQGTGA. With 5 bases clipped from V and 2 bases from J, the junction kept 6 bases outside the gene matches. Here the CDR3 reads CASSTLAGVTYNEQFF. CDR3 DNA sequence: TGTGCCAGCAGCACGCTAGCGGGAGTCACCTACAATGAGCAGTTCTTC.

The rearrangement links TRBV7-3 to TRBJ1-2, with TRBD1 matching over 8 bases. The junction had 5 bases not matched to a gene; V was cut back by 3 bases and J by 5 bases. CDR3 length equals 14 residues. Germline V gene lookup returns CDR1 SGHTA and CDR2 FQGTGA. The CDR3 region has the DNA TGTGCCAGCAGCTTCGGACAGGGCCTTTATGGCTACACCTTC. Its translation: CASSFGQGLYGYTF.

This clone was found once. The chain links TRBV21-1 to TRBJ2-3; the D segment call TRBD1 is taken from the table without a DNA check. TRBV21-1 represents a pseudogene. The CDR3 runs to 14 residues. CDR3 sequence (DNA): TGTGCCAGCAGCCCCTGGCTGAACACAGATACGCAGTATTTT. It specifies CASSPWLNTDTQYF.

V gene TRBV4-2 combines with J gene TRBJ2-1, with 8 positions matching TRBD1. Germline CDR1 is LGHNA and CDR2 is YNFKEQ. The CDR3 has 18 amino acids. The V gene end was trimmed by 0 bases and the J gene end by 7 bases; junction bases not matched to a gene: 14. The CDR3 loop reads CASSQDRGRVAYGNEQFF. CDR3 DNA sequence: TGTGCCAGCAGCCAAGACAGGGGGCGGGTTGCTTACGGTAATGAGCAGTTCTTC.

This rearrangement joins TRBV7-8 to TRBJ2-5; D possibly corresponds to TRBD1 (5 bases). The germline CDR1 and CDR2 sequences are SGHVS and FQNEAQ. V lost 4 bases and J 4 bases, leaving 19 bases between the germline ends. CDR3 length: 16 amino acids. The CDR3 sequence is CASSSLVMQGLETQYF. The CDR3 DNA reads TGTGCCAGCAGCTCCCTCGTTATGCAGGGCTTAGAGACCCAGTACTTC.

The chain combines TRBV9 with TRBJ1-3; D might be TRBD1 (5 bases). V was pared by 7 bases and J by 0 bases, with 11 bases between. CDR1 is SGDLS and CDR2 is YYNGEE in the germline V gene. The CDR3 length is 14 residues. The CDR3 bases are TGTGCCAGCCGTCCAGGGATCTCTGGAAACACCATATATTTT. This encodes CASRPGISGNTIYF.

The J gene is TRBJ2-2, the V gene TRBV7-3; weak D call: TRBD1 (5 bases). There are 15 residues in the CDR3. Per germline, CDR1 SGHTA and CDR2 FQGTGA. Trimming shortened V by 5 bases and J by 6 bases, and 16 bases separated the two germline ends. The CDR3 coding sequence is TGTGCCAGCAGCCTTCAGGGCACGATCCCCGGGGAGCTGTTTTTT. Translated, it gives CASSLQGTIPGELFF.

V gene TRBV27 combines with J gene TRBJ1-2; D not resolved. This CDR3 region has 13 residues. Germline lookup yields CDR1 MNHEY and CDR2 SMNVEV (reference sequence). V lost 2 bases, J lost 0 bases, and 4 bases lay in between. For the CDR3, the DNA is TGTGCCAGCAGTTTAACACCTAACTATGGCTACACCTTC. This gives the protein CASSLTPNYGYTF.

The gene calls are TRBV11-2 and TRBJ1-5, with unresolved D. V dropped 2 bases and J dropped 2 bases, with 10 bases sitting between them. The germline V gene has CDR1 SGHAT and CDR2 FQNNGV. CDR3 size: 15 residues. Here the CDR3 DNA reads TGTGCCAGCAGCTTATATAGTAATGGCAATCAGCCCCAGCATTTT. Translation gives CASSLYSNGNQPQHF.

The CDR3 nucleotides are TGCGCCAGCAGCACGGGGACTTCGGTTCACTACAATGAGCAGTTCTTC. Amino acid sequence: CASSTGTSVHYNEQFF. The chain has TRBV5-1 and TRBJ2-1; possibly TRBD2 for D (6 bases). CDR3 length: 16 amino acids. With 4 bases removed from V and 3 bases from J, the gap between germline ends came to 17 bases. Germline assignment: CDR1 SGHRS and CDR2 YFSETQ.

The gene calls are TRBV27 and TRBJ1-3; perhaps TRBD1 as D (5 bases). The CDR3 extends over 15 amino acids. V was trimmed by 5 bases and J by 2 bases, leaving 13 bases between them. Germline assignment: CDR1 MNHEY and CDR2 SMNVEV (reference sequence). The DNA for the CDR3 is TGTGCCAGCAGTCAAAACAGGCTTCCTGGAAACACCATATATTTT. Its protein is CASSQNRLPGNTIYF.

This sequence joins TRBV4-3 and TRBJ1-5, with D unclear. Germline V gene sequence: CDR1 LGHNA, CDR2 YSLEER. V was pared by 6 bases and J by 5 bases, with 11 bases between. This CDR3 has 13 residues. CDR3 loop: CASSYGAHQPQHF. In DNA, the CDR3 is TGCGCCAGCAGTTACGGAGCTCATCAGCCCCAGCATTTT.

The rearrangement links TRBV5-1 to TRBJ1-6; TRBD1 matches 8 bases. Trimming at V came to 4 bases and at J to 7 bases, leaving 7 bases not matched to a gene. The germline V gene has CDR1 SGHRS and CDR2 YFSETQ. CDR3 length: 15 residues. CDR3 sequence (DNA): TGCGCCAGCAGCGTATCGGGACAGGACAATTCACCCCTCCACTTT. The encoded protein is CASSVSGQDNSPLHF.

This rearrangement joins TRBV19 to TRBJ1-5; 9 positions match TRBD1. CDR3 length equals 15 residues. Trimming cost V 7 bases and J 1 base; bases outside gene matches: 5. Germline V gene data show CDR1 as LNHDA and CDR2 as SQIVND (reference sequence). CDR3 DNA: TGTGCCAGTATACCGGACAGGGGAAGCAATCAGCCCCAGCATTTT. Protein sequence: CASIPDRGSNQPQHF. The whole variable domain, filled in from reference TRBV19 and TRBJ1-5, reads DGGITQSPKYLFRKEGQNVTLSCEQNLNHDAMYWYRQDPGQGLRLIYYSQIVNDFQKGDIAEGYSVSREKKESFPLTVTSAQKNPTAFYLCASIPDRGSNQPQHFGDGTRLSIL.

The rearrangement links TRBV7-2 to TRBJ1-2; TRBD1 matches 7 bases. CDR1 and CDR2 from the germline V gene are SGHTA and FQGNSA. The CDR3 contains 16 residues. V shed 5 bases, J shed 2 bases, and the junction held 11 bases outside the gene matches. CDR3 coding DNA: TGTGCCAGCAGCCGACCCCTCAGGGGGAGAAACTATGGCTACACCTTC. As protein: CASSRPLRGRNYGYTF. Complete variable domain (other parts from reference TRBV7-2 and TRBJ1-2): GAGVSQSPSNKVTEKGKDVELRCDPISGHTALYWYRQSLGQGLEFLIYFQGNSAPDKSGLPSDRFSAERTGGSVSTLTIQRTQQEDSAVYLCASSRPLRGRNYGYTFGSGTRLTVV.

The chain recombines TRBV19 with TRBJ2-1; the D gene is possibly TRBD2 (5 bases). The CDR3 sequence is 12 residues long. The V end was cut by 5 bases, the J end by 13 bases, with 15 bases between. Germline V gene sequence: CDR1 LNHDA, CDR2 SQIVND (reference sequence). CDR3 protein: CASSPQSGDQFF. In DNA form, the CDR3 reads TGTGCCAGTAGTCCTCAAAGCGGAGACCAGTTCTTC.

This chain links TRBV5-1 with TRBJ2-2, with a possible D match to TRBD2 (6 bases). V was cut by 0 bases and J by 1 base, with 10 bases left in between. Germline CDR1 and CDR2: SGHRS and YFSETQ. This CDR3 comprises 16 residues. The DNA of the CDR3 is TGCGCCAGCAGCTTGGGGGACTCTCTGAACACCGGGGAGCTGTTTTTT. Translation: CASSLGDSLNTGELFF. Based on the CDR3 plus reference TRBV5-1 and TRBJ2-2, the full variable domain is KAGVTQTPRYLIKTRGQQVTLSCSPISGHRSVSWYQQTPGQGLQFLFEYFSETQRNKGNFPGRFSGRQFSNSRSEMNVSTLELGDSALYLCASSLGDSLNTGELFFGEGSRLTVL.

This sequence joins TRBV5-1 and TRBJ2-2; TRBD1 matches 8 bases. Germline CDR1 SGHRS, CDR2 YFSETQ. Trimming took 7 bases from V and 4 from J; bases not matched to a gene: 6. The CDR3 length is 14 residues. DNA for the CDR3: TGCGCCAGCGGGAGGACAGGGTCCACCGGGGAGCTGTTTTTT. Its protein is CASGRTGSTGELFF.